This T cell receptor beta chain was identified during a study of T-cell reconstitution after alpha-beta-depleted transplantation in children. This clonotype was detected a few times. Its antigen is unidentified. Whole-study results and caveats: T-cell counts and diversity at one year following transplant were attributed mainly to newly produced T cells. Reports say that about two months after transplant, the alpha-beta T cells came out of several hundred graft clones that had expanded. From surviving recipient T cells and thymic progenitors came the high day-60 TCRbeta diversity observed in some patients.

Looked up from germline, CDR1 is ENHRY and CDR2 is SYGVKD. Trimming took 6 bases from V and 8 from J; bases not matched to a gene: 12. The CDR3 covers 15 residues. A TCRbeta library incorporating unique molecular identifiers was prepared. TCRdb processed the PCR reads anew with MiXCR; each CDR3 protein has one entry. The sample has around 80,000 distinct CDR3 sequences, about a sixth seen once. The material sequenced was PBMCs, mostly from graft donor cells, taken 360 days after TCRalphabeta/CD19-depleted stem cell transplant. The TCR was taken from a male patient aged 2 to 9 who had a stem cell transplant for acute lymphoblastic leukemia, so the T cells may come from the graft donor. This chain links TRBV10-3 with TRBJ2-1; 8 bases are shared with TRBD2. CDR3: CAISPGFAGGYEQFF. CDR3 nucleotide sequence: TGTGCCATCAGCCCCGGTTTTGCGGGAGGCTATGAGCAGTTCTTC.